Listed below are T cell receptor beta chains from one sample, sequenced in a study of cytomegalovirus exposure and HLA in healthy donors. Clones were sequenced by immunoSEQ multiplex PCR, and TCRdb holds only the in-frame ones, with some missing. The table has 100,000 to 150,000 clones, about 79% seen once. The sample taken for sequencing was PBMCs. Receptors were obtained from a man aged 45-65 years in good health and CMV-seronegative. Both conserved end residues are part of each CDR3. Each record gives: clone size, V gene, J gene, D gene, CDR3 DNA, CDR3 protein. The D gene is left open where the match is weak. A row's size may be missing; if present it is once, few, many or a size class.

.	TRBV4-3	TRBJ1-3	TRBD1	TGCGCCAGCAGCCCCCTGGACAGGGGGAGGATATATTTT	CASSPLDRGRIYF
once	TRBV6-5	TRBJ2-5	TRBD1	TGTGCCACCGCCCTCCGTAGGACAGGGTGGGAGACCCAGTACTTC	CATALRRTGWETQYF
.	TRBV5-1	TRBJ2-7	TRBD1	TGCGCCAGCAGCCCGCTCGGAACCAGGGGGAGCTCCTACGAGCAGTACTTC	CASSPLGTRGSSYEQYF
.	TRBV19	TRBJ2-2	TRBD2	TGTGCCAGTAGTATGTCCGGGGGGGGTAACACCGGGGAGCTGTTTTTT	CASSMSGGGNTGELFF
.	TRBV28	TRBJ1-5	TRBD1	TGTGCCAGCAGAGCAGGGGGATATCAGCCCCAGCATTTT	CASRAGGYQPQHF
.	TRBV29-1	TRBJ2-5	TRBD2	TGCAGCGTTGAAAAGGTCAGGGCCCTAGCGGGGGGTCCTGGAGAGACCCAGTACTTC	CSVEKVRALAGGPGETQYF
.	TRBV15	TRBJ1-6	.	TGTGCCACCAGCAGAGATTTTTTAGGGGCGGGGGCCAATTCACCCCTCCACTTT	CATSRDFLGAGANSPLHF
.	TRBV4-1	TRBJ1-2	.	TGCGCCAGCAGCCAAGATATTACTTTCTGGAGCTATGGCTACACCTTC	CASSQDITFWSYGYTF
.	TRBV2	TRBJ1-6	.	TGTGCCAGCAGGACCGGGTCACCCCTCCACTTT	CASRTGSPLHF
.	TRBV19	TRBJ1-2	TRBD1	TGTGCCAGTAGTGGGACAGGAGCTAACTATGGCTACACCTTC	CASSGTGANYGYTF
few	TRBV25-1	TRBJ2-5	.	TGTGCCAGCAGTGAATATACCGGGGTGGGCGAAGAGACCCAGTACTTC	CASSEYTGVGEETQYF
.	TRBV6-6	TRBJ1-6	.	TGTGCCAGCAGTTACTCCAGCTCCTATAATTCACCCCTCCACTTT	CASSYSSSYNSPLHF
.	TRBV4-3	TRBJ2-1	TRBD2	TGCGCCAGCAGCCAGAATCCGGGACTAGCGGGGGGCCCGGGTGAGCAGTTCTTC	CASSQNPGLAGGPGEQFF
.	TRBV6-5	TRBJ1-2	.	TGTGCCACCAATGAACTAGGAGGCTATGGCTACACCTTC	CATNELGGYGYTF
.	TRBV7-8	TRBJ2-1	TRBD1	TGTGCCAGCAAGTGGACAGGGCGAGGCTCCTACAATGAGCAGTTCTTC	CASKWTGRGSYNEQFF
.	TRBV2	TRBJ2-3	TRBD2	TGTGCCAGCAGTGGGGGCGGGGGGATGACAGATACGCAGTATTTT	CASSGGGGMTDTQYF
.	TRBV2	TRBJ2-5	.	TGTGCCAGCAGCCTTACAGGGCCCGGAGAGACCCAGTACTTC	CASSLTGPGETQYF
.	TRBV9	TRBJ1-2	.	TGTGCCAGCAGCGTAGGGCAGGGACTCTATGGCTACACCTTC	CASSVGQGLYGYTF
.	TRBV2	TRBJ1-1	TRBD1	TGTGCCAGCCCTAAACAGGGGGCGCCGAGTGGGACTGAAGCTTTCTTT	CASPKQGAPSGTEAFF
.	TRBV15	TRBJ2-1	.	TGTGCCACCAGTATGGGACTCAGGGACAATGAGCAGTTCTTC	CATSMGLRDNEQFF
.	TRBV6-4	TRBJ2-1	TRBD2	TGTGCCAGCAGTGGATCTAGCGGGGGCTACAATGAGCAGTTCTTC	CASSGSSGGYNEQFF
.	TRBV18	TRBJ1-5	TRBD1	TGTGCCAGCTCACCAATTACCGGGACAGCGAGCCATTTT	CASSPITGTASHF
.	TRBV10-3	TRBJ2-2	TRBD2	TGTGCCATCAGTGCGGGGGGGAACACCGGGGAGCTGTTTTTT	CAISAGGNTGELFF
.	TRBV7-3	TRBJ1-4	.	TGTGCCAGCAGCAGACTTCCCGGAGAAAAACTGTTTTTT	CASSRLPGEKLFF
.	TRBV9	TRBJ1-2	.	TGTGCCAGCAGCGTCCATGAGGGCCCCTATGGCTACACCTTC	CASSVHEGPYGYTF
once	TRBV5-5	TRBJ1-1	TRBD1	TGTGCCAGCAGCCTAGATCCGGGACAGGGCCTTATGAACACTGAAGCTTTCTTT	CASSLDPGQGLMNTEAFF
.	TRBV27	TRBJ2-2	.	TGTGCCAGCAGTTTGAAGGGGATCTGGGGCACCGGGGAGCTGTTTTTT	CASSLKGIWGTGELFF
.	TRBV6-5	TRBJ2-7	.	TGTGCCAGCAGTATAGGGAGCACCTACGAGCAGTACTTC	CASSIGSTYEQYF
few	TRBV15	TRBJ2-1	TRBD2	TGTGCCACCAGCAGAGATGGGCTAGCGGGGTCCGGCGTCTTTCAGTTCTTC	CATSRDGLAGSGVFQFF
.	TRBV7-9	TRBJ1-4	.	TGTTCCAGCAGCTTGCAAAGTGGCGGTCATGAAAAACTGTTTTTT	CSSSLQSGGHEKLFF
.	TRBV5-1	TRBJ2-2	TRBD2	TGCGCCAGCAGCTTGGGACTAGCGGTAAACACCGGGGAGCTGTTTTTT	CASSLGLAVNTGELFF
.	TRBV19	TRBJ1-5	.	TGTGCCAGTAGTATAATCAGGAATAATCAGCCCCAGCATTTT	CASSIIRNNQPQHF
.	TRBV5-4	TRBJ2-1	TRBD2	TGTGCCAGCAGCTCCCCGGGACTAGCGGCCAATGAGCAGTTCTTC	CASSSPGLAANEQFF
.	TRBV7-2	TRBJ2-2	TRBD1	TGTGCCAGCAGCTGGGACAGGGATACCGGGGAGCTGTTTTTT	CASSWDRDTGELFF
.	TRBV5-6	TRBJ2-7	.	TGTGCCAGCAGCTTGGATTTCAGGGGCTACGAGCAGTACTTC	CASSLDFRGYEQYF
many	TRBV5-6	TRBJ1-1	.	TGTGCCAGCAGCCCCGGGATGAACAGGGTGAACACTGAAGCTTTCTTT	CASSPGMNRVNTEAFF
.	TRBV9	TRBJ1-4	.	TGTGCCAGCAGCGTCGGGGGGATTGAGGAAAAACTGTTTTTT	CASSVGGIEEKLFF
.	TRBV5-1	TRBJ2-1	.	TGCGCCAGCAGCTCCGGGACACCAGTCTACAATGAGCAGTTCTTC	CASSSGTPVYNEQFF